The rows below give T cell receptor beta chains drawn from one sample of a study of shared clonotypes between healthy human individuals. Here immunoSEQ multiplex PCR was the method, and the copy in TCRdb shows in-frame clones only, minus some. The sample includes approximately 2.1 million clones, approximately 95% of them seen just once. The specimen sequenced was naive CD4+ T cells from PBMCs. All receptors derive from a man aged 18 to 29 in good health. Some clones in this sample may be carry-over from other donors' samples. Each CDR3 is given with its conserved first and last residue. A D gene is named only where the DNA matches it firmly. Not all rows give a size; the values are once, few, many and, for expanded clones, a class.

>TRBV5-1|TRBJ1-5|NA|NA
CASSRDGDQPQHF
TGCGCCAGCAGCAGGGACGGAGATCAGCCCCAGCATTTT
>TRBV27|TRBJ2-5|TRBD2|NA
CASSLSLAGGQETQYF
TGTGCCAGCAGTTTATCACTAGCGGGAGGGCAAGAGACCCAGTACTTC
>TRBV29-1|TRBJ2-5|TRBD2|NA
CSAGTSGETQYF
TGCAGCGCCGGGACTAGCGGGGAGACCCAGTACTTC
>TRBV10-3|TRBJ2-7|NA|NA
CAGWGGLRGPYF
TGTGCCGGGTGGGGGGGCCTCAGAGGTCCGTACTTC
>TRBV7-2|TRBJ2-3|NA|once
CASSTRPPPDTQYF
TGTGCCAGCAGCACCCGGCCCCCCCCGGATACGCAGTATTTT
>TRBV6-1|TRBJ2-7|NA|once
CASRHYEQYF
TGTGCCAGCAGGCATTACGAGCAGTACTTC
>TRBV29-1|TRBJ2-3|NA|NA
CSVQGTEGTDTQYF
TGCAGCGTCCAGGGGACCGAGGGCACAGATACGCAGTATTTT
>TRBV25-1|TRBJ1-5|NA|NA
CANDLEGQQPQHF
TGTGCCAACGACCTTGAGGGGCAGCAGCCCCAGCATTTT
>TRBV19|TRBJ1-1|NA|NA
CASSTLPGQARRTEAFF
TGTGCCAGTAGTACCCTGCCGGGCCAAGCAAGGAGGACTGAAGCTTTCTTT
>TRBV28|TRBJ2-1|TRBD1|NA
CASSLTYRDRPYNEQFF
TGTGCCAGCAGCCTCACTTACCGGGACAGACCCTACAATGAGCAGTTCTTC
>TRBV7-8|TRBJ2-3|NA|NA
CASKSGTSTDTQYF
TGTGCCAGCAAAAGCGGAACTAGCACAGATACGCAGTATTTT
>TRBV28|TRBJ2-7|NA|NA
CASSPLLFEQYF
TGTGCCAGCAGTCCATTGTTATTCGAGCAGTACTTC
>TRBV7-8|TRBJ1-4|NA|NA
CASSLQLYNEKLFF
TGTGCCAGCAGCTTACAGCTCTACAATGAAAAACTGTTTTTT
>TRBV10-2|TRBJ2-5|NA|few
CASSEAWASQETQYF
TGCGCCAGCAGTGAAGCTTGGGCATCACAAGAGACCCAGTACTTC
>TRBV4-3|TRBJ2-1|NA|NA
CASSQVSRNYEQFF
TGCGCCAGCAGCCAAGTGTCCAGGAACTATGAGCAGTTCTTC
>TRBV7-9|TRBJ2-7|TRBD2|NA
CASSNSGSTYEQYF
TGTGCCAGCAGCAATAGCGGGAGTACCTACGAGCAGTACTTC
>TRBV5-1|TRBJ2-3|NA|once
CASSLELASTDTQYF
TGCGCCAGCAGCTTGGAGCTGGCTAGCACAGATACGCAGTATTTT
>TRBV7-9|TRBJ2-1|TRBD2|NA
CASSLGSSGNEQFF
TGTGCCAGCAGCTTAGGTAGTAGCGGGAATGAGCAGTTCTTC
>TRBV2|TRBJ1-5|NA|NA
CASSEVGPQHF
TGTGCCAGCAGTGAGGTAGGGCCCCAGCATTTT
>TRBV30|TRBJ2-1|NA|NA
CAWSHPGLYNEQFF
TGTGCCTGGAGTCATCCGGGACTCTACAATGAGCAGTTCTTC
>TRBV28|TRBJ2-5|NA|NA
CASSYNMETQYF
TGTGCCAGCAGTTATAACATGGAGACCCAGTACTTC
>TRBV7-2|TRBJ2-7|NA|NA
CASSSTSYEQYF
TGTGCCAGCAGCTCGACCTCCTACGAGCAGTACTTC
>TRBV28|TRBJ1-2|NA|few
CASSPRGPLGYTF
TGTGCCAGCAGTCCTAGGGGACCGCTTGGCTACACCTTC
>TRBV6-1|TRBJ1-6|NA|NA
CASSAGPNSPLHF
TGTGCCAGCAGTGCGGGTCCCAATTCACCCCTCCACTTT
>TRBV28|TRBJ2-7|NA|NA
CASSKAHEQYF
TGTGCCAGCAGTAAGGCCCACGAGCAGTACTTC
>TRBV7-2|TRBJ2-3|NA|NA
CASRPTMGTKNTQYF
TGTGCCAGCCGTCCCACAATGGGTACGAAAAATACGCAGTATTTT
>TRBV7-2|TRBJ2-3|NA|NA
CASSFRAVLTDTQYF
TGTGCCAGCAGCTTTCGAGCGGTCCTTACAGATACGCAGTATTTT
>TRBV5-4|TRBJ1-3|NA|NA
CASSLIGSGNTIYF
TGTGCCAGCAGCTTAATAGGTTCCGGAAACACCATATATTTT
>TRBV27|TRBJ2-7|NA|NA
CASSPSMGEQYF
TGTGCCAGCAGCCCGAGCATGGGCGAGCAGTACTTC
>TRBV28|TRBJ2-7|NA|NA
CASSEAFTYEQYF
TGTGCCAGCAGTGAGGCATTCACCTACGAGCAGTACTTC
>TRBV28|TRBJ2-1|NA|NA
CASTPWGNSYNEQFF
TGTGCCAGCACCCCGTGGGGCAACTCCTACAATGAGCAGTTCTTC
>TRBV7-9|TRBJ2-7|NA|NA
CASSPDTSYEQYF
TGTGCCAGCAGCCCGGATACCTCCTACGAGCAGTACTTC
>TRBV7-9|TRBJ2-2|NA|NA
CASSLAGPSTGELFF
TGTGCCAGCAGCTTAGCGGGACCCTCAACCGGGGAGCTGTTTTTT
>TRBV11-3|TRBJ2-1|NA|NA
CASSLARGWDNEQFF
TGTGCCAGCAGCTTAGCCCGAGGGTGGGACAATGAGCAGTTCTTC
>TRBV14|TRBJ2-3|TRBD2|NA
CASSQWTSSGHTDTQYF
TGTGCCAGCTCACAATGGACGTCTAGCGGCCACACAGATACGCAGTATTTT
>TRBV11-3|TRBJ2-2|NA|NA
CASSLGSGELFF
TGTGCCAGCAGCTTAGGGTCCGGGGAGCTGTTTTTT
>TRBV4-1|TRBJ2-1|TRBD2|NA
CASSQGGTRAGGGNEQFF
TGCGCCAGCAGCCAAGGGGGGACTAGGGCGGGAGGGGGTAATGAGCAGTTCTTC
>TRBV2|TRBJ2-2|NA|NA
CASSRQEAGELFF
TGTGCCAGCAGTAGACAGGAGGCCGGGGAGCTGTTTTTT
>TRBV5-1|TRBJ1-1|NA|NA
CASSPDTGRYTEAFF
TGCGCCAGCAGCCCGGATACAGGTCGGTACACTGAAGCTTTCTTT
>TRBV27|TRBJ1-3|TRBD1|NA
CASSQDRGKGNTIYF
TGTGCCAGCAGCCAGGACAGGGGGAAAGGAAACACCATATATTTT
>TRBV2|TRBJ1-1|NA|NA
CASSELGGNTEAFF
TGTGCCAGCAGTGAATTGGGAGGTAACACTGAAGCTTTCTTT
>TRBV4-1|TRBJ2-7|NA|NA
CASSQVLGEQYF
TGCGCCAGCAGCCAAGTCCTAGGCGAGCAGTACTTC
>TRBV28|TRBJ2-7|NA|NA
CASSLLGNYEQYF
TGTGCCAGCAGTTTACTCGGGAACTACGAGCAGTACTTC
>TRBV11-2|TRBJ1-1|NA|once
CASSFTGMNTEAFF
TGTGCCAGCAGCTTCACAGGGATGAACACTGAAGCTTTCTTT
>TRBV29-1|TRBJ2-4|TRBD2|NA
CSVGGIAKNIQYF
TGCAGCGTGGGGGGGATAGCCAAAAACATTCAGTACTTC
>TRBV28|TRBJ1-1|TRBD1|NA
CASRDRGAGPNTEAFF
TGTGCCAGCAGAGACAGGGGCGCGGGGCCGAACACTGAAGCTTTCTTT
>TRBV19|TRBJ1-5|TRBD1|NA
CASSIIGTGGNQPQHF
TGTGCCAGTAGTATAATTGGGACAGGGGGCAATCAGCCCCAGCATTTT
>TRBV19|TRBJ2-5|NA|NA
CASNGGPWETQYF
TGTGCCAGTAACGGAGGGCCGTGGGAGACCCAGTACTTC
>TRBV28|TRBJ1-3|NA|NA
CASSPSLPSGNTIYF
TGTGCCAGCAGCCCGAGCTTACCCTCTGGAAACACCATATATTTT
>TRBV7-2|TRBJ1-2|TRBD1|NA
CASSFRGSGYTF
TGTGCCAGCAGCTTCAGGGGGAGTGGCTACACCTTC
>TRBV19|TRBJ1-2|NA|NA
CASSYREGYTF
TGTGCCAGTAGCTACAGGGAGGGCTACACCTTC